The 8 T cell receptor beta chains below all came from one sample that was sequenced in a study of OX40 agonist ivuxolimab in advanced cancers. Libraries were prepared by immunoSEQ multiplex PCR; TCRdb keeps only in-frame clonotypes and omits some of them. The repertoire holds approximately 94,000 clones, with roughly nine tenths as singletons. Sequencing used CD4+ or CD8+ T cells sorted from blood, obtained in a trial of the OX40 agonist ivuxolimab. The receptors shown here come from an adult with an advanced solid tumor such as melanoma, head and neck, liver or kidney cancer.

The chain employs TRBV5-6 and TRBJ1-5; D is undetermined. Between the trimmed V and J ends, which lost 0 bases and 1 base, there was a span of 5 bases. Germline CDR1 and CDR2: SGHDT and YYEEEE. CDR3 size: 14 residues. This CDR3 is CASSLAGSNQPQHF. CDR3 sequence (DNA): TGTGCCAGCAGCTTGGCGGGAAGCAATCAGCCCCAGCATTTT.

The V call is TRBV7-6, the J call TRBJ1-4; possibly TRBD1 for D (5 bases). This CDR3 is built from 15 residues. V was cut by 0 bases and J by 8 bases, with 13 bases left in between. The germline V gene has CDR1 SGHVS and CDR2 FNYEAQ. CDR3 sequence: CASSLAWGGGEKLFF. The CDR3 bases are TGTGCCAGCAGCTTAGCCTGGGGTGGGGGAGAAAAACTGTTTTTT.

This sequence joins TRBV4-1 and TRBJ2-3; 15 bases map to TRBD2. The CDR3 spans 21 residues. Per germline, CDR1 MGHRA and CDR2 YSYEKL. V lost 3 bases, J lost 2 bases, and 15 bases stayed unmatched. The CDR3 DNA reads as TGCGCCAGCAGCCACCCACGGACTAGCGGGAGGGCCCCTTTCTTCACAGATACGCAGTATTTT. Amino acids: CASSHPRTSGRAPFFTDTQYF.

The rearrangement joins TRBV4-3 to TRBJ1-2; D unclear. The V gene's germline CDR1 is LGHNA and CDR2 YSLEER. The ends were cut back, 0 bases at V and 4 bases at J, with 18 bases in the middle. CDR3 length: 17 amino acids. In nucleotides, the CDR3 is TGCGCCAGCAGCCAAGATCCGAGTCTCTCAATCGGCTATGGCTACACCTTC. This codes for CASSQDPSLSIGYGYTF.

The chain carries TRBV5-4 and TRBJ2-2, with D uncertain. The germline V gene encodes CDR1 SGHNT and CDR2 YYREEE (reference sequence). This CDR3 has 13 amino acids. Trimming took off 0 bases at V and 5 bases at J, with 5 bases between the two ends. The chain's CDR3 is CASSLDGTGELFF. As DNA, the CDR3 is TGTGCCAGCAGCTTGGATGGAACCGGGGAGCTGTTTTTT. The full variable domain, rest sourced from reference TRBV5-4 and TRBJ2-2, is ETGVTQSPTHLIKTRGQQVTLRCSSQSGHNTVSWYQQALGQGPQFIFQYYREEENGRGNFPPRFSGLQFPNYSSELNVNALELDDSALYLCASSLDGTGELFFGEGSRLTVL.

The chain uses TRBV5-4 and TRBJ1-6; D is undetermined. The CDR3 covers 14 residues. V lost 5 bases to trimming and J lost 5 bases, with 11 bases between them. Germline loops: CDR1 SGHNT, CDR2 YYREEE (reference sequence). The CDR3 nucleotides read TGTGCCAGCAGAATGGCAGCCAATAATTCACCCCTCCACTTT. This gives the protein CASRMAANNSPLHF.

V is TRBV9 and J is TRBJ2-3; D uncertain. V was trimmed by 3 bases and J by 0 bases, leaving 11 bases between them. Germline V gene lookup returns CDR1 SGDLS and CDR2 YYNGEE. This CDR3 region has 15 residues. The CDR3 protein is CASSASRSSTDTQYF. The CDR3 coding sequence is TGTGCCAGCAGCGCGAGTCGTAGTAGCACAGATACGCAGTATTTT.

V is TRBV19 and J is TRBJ1-2, with a weak D call TRBD1 (5 bases). CDR3 size: 11 residues. V was pared by 6 bases and J by 7 bases, with 9 bases between. Germline-derived CDR1 and CDR2 are LNHDA and SQIVND (reference sequence). The CDR3 is CASRGEVGYTF. In nucleotides, the CDR3 is TGTGCCAGTAGGGGGGAGGTTGGCTACACCTTC. Looking up the rest from reference TRBV19 and TRBJ1-2 gives the full variable domain: DGGITQSPKYLFRKEGQNVTLSCEQNLNHDAMYWYRQDPGQGLRLIYYSQIVNDFQKGDIAEGYSVSREKKESFPLTVTSAQKNPTAFYLCASRGEVGYTFGSGTRLTVV.